These T cell receptor beta chains were read from a single sample in a study of blood T cell repertoires in COVID-19. Clones were read by immunoSEQ multiplex PCR, and TCRdb kept only the in-frame ones, dropping some. The sample yields around 150,000 clones, roughly 85% seen once. The sample comprised peripheral blood. The receptor source for this set is a man in his 70s with acute or convalescent COVID-19. CDR3s leave out the opening cysteine and the closing phenylalanine or tryptophan.

TRBV3-1/TRBV3-2,12,TRBJ1-2,ASSQPDRVGGYT
TRBV5-1,15,TRBJ2-7,ASSLRTGDHLAYEQY
TRBV6-5,10,TRBJ1-3,ASRGDRNTIY
TRBV5-4,13,TRBJ2-1,ASSPPPTGYNEQF
TRBV5-1,14,TRBJ2-5,ASSLGGGEVQETQY
TRBV9,13,TRBJ2-5,ASSVAAGVQETQY
TRBV5-1,13,TRBJ2-5,ASSPPSGGQETQY
TRBV19,12,TRBJ2-3,ASSIFRSQDTQY
TRBV5-1,14,TRBJ2-3,ASSLVGQGGTDTQY
TRBV7-7,14,TRBJ2-7,ASSPGAGGSSYEQY
TRBV7-2,13,TRBJ1-6,ASSLGWEWNSPLH
TRBV19,14,TRBJ2-3,ASSIDAGQGSDTQY
TRBV7-9,12,TRBJ1-4,ASSIQGTNEKLF
TRBV5-5,13,TRBJ2-5,ASSLGTSRQETQY
TRBV28,14,TRBJ2-3,ASSLLGTRGTDTQY
TRBV6-5,13,TRBJ2-3,ASSSLAGITDTQY
TRBV28,9,TRBJ1-2,ASSDLQGYT